These 5 T cell receptor beta chains were all obtained from the same sample, sequenced in a study of T-cell memory formation after mild COVID-19. TCRdb redid the calling of the 5' RACE reads with MiXCR, one entry per CDR3 protein. This table holds approximately 350,000 distinct CDR3 sequences, 13% found once. Sequences were obtained from PBMCs or a T cell subset sorted from them (not recorded which). Source of these receptors: a man younger than 35 who had mild COVID-19 (a few samples of this study predate the infection). Cell type and time point are not known.

This clonotype has just a few counts. The CDR3 is CASSLEDRGAEAFF. CDR3 coding DNA: TGTGCCAGCAGCTTAGAGGACAGGGGAGCTGAAGCTTTCTTT. This chain uses TRBV7-6 with TRBJ1-1, with 9 bases that match TRBD1. CDR1 is SGHVS and CDR2 is FNYEAQ in the germline V gene. The CDR3 length is 14 residues. Trimming took 1 base from V and 6 from J; bases not matched to a gene: 3.

This clonotype was detected a few times. The gene calls are TRBV7-6 and TRBJ2-5, with 8 nucleotides matching TRBD1. The CDR3 runs to 18 residues. V dropped 4 bases and J dropped 4; count of bases not matched to a gene: 17. Germline assignment: CDR1 SGHVS and CDR2 FNYEAQ. CDR3 residues: CASSSSTWQGALRETQYF. The CDR3 DNA is TGTGCCAGCAGCTCGTCCACATGGCAGGGGGCTTTGAGAGAGACCCAGTACTTC.

This clonotype has at least ten counts. The V and J genes are TRBV5-1 and TRBJ1-2; no clear D gene. Germline loops: CDR1 SGHRS, CDR2 YFSETQ. This CDR3 is 11 amino acids long. The germline V and J ends were trimmed by 0 bases and 12 bases, with 9 bases remaining between them. CDR3 in amino acids: CASSLGSLHTF. The CDR3 coding sequence is TGCGCCAGCAGCTTGGGCAGCCTACACACCTTC. Full variable domain (rest looked up from reference TRBV5-1 and TRBJ1-2): KAGVTQTPRYLIKTRGQQVTLSCSPISGHRSVSWYQQTPGQGLQFLFEYFSETQRNKGNFPGRFSGRQFSNSRSEMNVSTLELGDSALYLCASSLGSLHTFGSGTRLTVV.

Turning to this clonotype: With a much larger clone just one base away, this may be a read error. The V gene is TRBV12-2, the J gene TRBJ2-7. TRBV12-2 is an annotated pseudogene. This CDR3 contains 12 residues. Written as DNA, the CDR3 is TGTGCAAGTCGCTCACACTCCTACGAGCAGTACGTC. The encoded protein is CASRSHSYEQYV.

This clonotype was detected a few times. The rearrangement joins TRBV20-1 to TRBJ2-7, with D perhaps assigned TRBD1 or TRBD2 (5 bases each). Trimming cost V 5 bases and J 0 bases, with 17 bases left between them. Looked up from germline, CDR1 is DFQATT and CDR2 is SNEGSKA (reference sequence). The CDR3 extends over 15 amino acids. The CDR3 here is CSAPSRDGLSYEQYF. In DNA form, the CDR3 reads TGCAGTGCTCCCTCACGGGACGGCCTCTCCTACGAGCAGTACTTC.